Here is one T cell receptor beta chain with its context. The antigen remains undetermined. The source of the sample is a study of T cell responses to AZD1222 COVID-19 vaccine. Findings and limits, study-wide: Just a handful of AZD1222 recipients were seropositive at baseline. A mostly white British donor set with more females was recruited, and clonal diversity was possibly underestimated.

TCRdb's copy holds only in-frame clones and misses some; the assay was immunoSEQ multiplex PCR. This table holds about 150,000 clones, approximately 85% found once. The CDR3 length is 13 residues. Per the germline V gene, CDR1 is MGHDK and CDR2 is SYGVNS. Trimming removed 6 bases at V and 8 bases at J, with 16 bases between. The rearrangement joins TRBV25-1 to TRBJ1-2; weak D call: TRBD1 (6 bases). The sequenced sample was peripheral blood, obtained on day 0 of AZD1222 vaccination. The clonotype originates from an adult in good health. This chain's CDR3 is CASRNRVEEGYTF. Here the CDR3 DNA reads TGTGCCAGCAGAAACAGGGTAGAGGAGGGCTACACCTTC.